This TCR beta chain was retrieved from a study of CD8+CD57+ T cells in acquired aplastic anemia. About the study: The study obtained an average of approximately 2.9 ug of DNA from sorted CD4+ and CD8+ cells. Study-wide results and limits: It was found that about 31 CD8+ CDR3 sequences were shared between patients and controls. Statistical testing detected no significant gap in CD8+ Simpson's diversity between patients and controls.

Genomic DNA templated the TCR beta VDJ and CDR3 profiling. TCRdb re-called the reads through MiXCR, storing one row per CDR3 protein. The sample lists 120,000 or so distinct CDR3 sequences, about half seen once, with roughly 2.7% in the top ten. Comments on this clonotype: Its specificity is not known.

The CDR3 covers 14 residues. V was pared by 6 bases and J by 7 bases, with 13 bases between. Germline loops: CDR1 WSHSY, CDR2 SAAADI. Material: sorted CD4+, CD8+, or CD8+CD57+ T cells (not recorded which) from PBMCs. The clonotype was recovered from a human donor in good health, serving as a control. The gene calls are TRBV10-2 and TRBJ1-6, with D perhaps TRBD1 (6 bases). As DNA, the CDR3 is TGCGCCAGCAGCTTGGATGGGGGCAATTCACCCCTCCACTTT. It translates to CASSLDGGNSPLHF.